Each of the 13 T cell receptor beta chains below was sequenced from the same sample in a study of cytomegalovirus exposure and HLA in healthy donors (dated by TCRdb to the late 2010s). The library was prepared using the immunoSEQ multiplex PCR assay. For the multiplex PCR, a mixture combining 60 forward primers for TCR Vbeta segments and 13 reverse primers for TCR Jbeta segments was used. Sourced from immuneACCESS, this table was stored by TCRdb with only in-frame sequences that have V and J called. A share of the clones is absent; for the studies checked, an unresolved V gene accounts for under half, and the remainder has no known explanation. This sample holds 85,000 to 100,000 clones; around four fifths were observed only once. The ten most abundant clones make up 6% to 9.5% of the sample. Sequenced input: PBMCs. The receptors shown here come from a man aged 25 to 40 in good health and CMV-seronegative.

J is TRBJ1-1 and V is TRBV10-1; perhaps TRBD1 as D (6 bases). This CDR3 is built from 11 residues. V was cut by 8 bases and J by 10 bases, with 14 bases left in between. Germline V CDR1 and CDR2: WNHNN, SYGVQD (reference sequence). The CDR3 loop reads CASGYGQRAFF. CDR3 nucleotide sequence: TGCGCCAGCGGATACGGACAGAGAGCTTTCTTT.

The V call is TRBV6-5, the J call TRBJ1-2, with 7 bases fitting TRBD1. Trimming cost V 10 bases and J 3 bases; bases outside gene matches: 8. CDR3 length equals 13 residues. Germline V lookup: CDR1 MNHEY, CDR2 SVGAGI. The CDR3 region is CAIWTGDYYGYTF. The CDR3, as DNA: TGTGCCATCTGGACAGGCGACTACTATGGCTACACCTTC.

The J gene is TRBJ2-1, the V gene TRBV2; possible D gene TRBD2, 6 bases. Germline V CDR1 and CDR2: SNHLY, FYNNEI. This CDR3 comprises 12 residues. With 5 bases removed from V and 15 bases from J, the gap between germline ends came to 17 bases. The CDR3 sequence: CASSSLSGKTFF. The CDR3 nucleotides are TGTGCCAGCAGTTCCCTTAGCGGTAAGACGTTCTTC.

The genes are TRBV5-8 and TRBJ1-1; the match to TRBD1 covers 8 bases. Germline loops: CDR1 SGHTS, CDR2 YDEGEE. The CDR3 has 15 amino acids. V shed 0 bases and J 2 bases; nucleotides not matched to a gene: 3. The CDR3 protein is CASSLDTGGNTEAFF. DNA of the CDR3: TGTGCCAGCAGCTTGGACACAGGGGGAAACACTGAAGCTTTCTTT.

This chain uses TRBV13 with TRBJ1-5; tentative D call: TRBD1 (5 bases). CDR1 is PRHDT, CDR2 FYEKMQ, per germline (reference sequence). The V end lost 0 bases, the J end lost 7 bases, and 10 bases lay between the germline ends. The CDR3 runs to 14 residues. DNA of the CDR3: TGTGCCAGCAGCTTAGGTTCGGGGGGACAGCCCCAGCATTTT. The encoded protein is CASSLGSGGQPQHF.

This rearrangement joins TRBV4-2 to TRBJ1-2; D possibly corresponds to TRBD1 (6 bases). The CDR3 totals 14 residues. From germline, CDR1 is LGHNA and CDR2 YNFKEQ. Trimming removed 2 bases from V and 6 bases from J, with 13 bases in between. The CDR3 DNA reads as TGTGCCAGCAGCCAACGAGGGGCAGGGGATGGCTACACCTTC. Translation: CASSQRGAGDGYTF.

The genes are TRBV27 and TRBJ2-7; TRBD2 might be the D (7 bases). CDR1 MNHEY and CDR2 SMNVEV come from the germline V gene (reference sequence). Trimming removed 3 bases at V and 2 bases at J, with 14 bases between. The CDR3 covers 15 residues. CDR3 protein: CASSLRGGGPYEQYF. The CDR3 DNA is TGTGCCAGCAGTTTGAGGGGGGGAGGTCCCTACGAGCAGTACTTC.

The CDR3 here is CASRGTGEETQYF. The CDR3 nucleotides are TGTGCCAGCAGGGGGACAGGGGAAGAGACCCAGTACTTC. V gene TRBV6-1 combines with J gene TRBJ2-5; 10 nucleotides agree with TRBD1. CDR1 and CDR2 (germline): MNHNS, SASEGT. Trimming at V came to 6 bases and at J to 3 bases, leaving 1 base not matched to a gene. This CDR3 spans 13 amino acids.

This chain joins TRBV19 and TRBJ2-2, with 8 bases aligning to TRBD1. Germline trimming cut 4 bases from V and 3 bases from J; bases unmatched to any gene: 4. From germline, CDR1 is LNHDA and CDR2 SQIVND (reference sequence). The CDR3 is 15 amino acids. This CDR3 reads CASSTGQGHTGELFF. CDR3 nucleotides: TGTGCCAGTAGTACCGGACAGGGACACACCGGGGAGCTGTTTTTT.

The chain combines TRBV4-2 with TRBJ1-5; D might be TRBD1 (5 bases). This CDR3 region has 16 residues. Deletions cut 0 bases from V and 7 bases from J, with 16 bases between. The germline CDR1 and CDR2 sequences are LGHNA and YNFKEQ. In DNA form, the CDR3 reads TGTGCCAGCAGCCAAGATAAAACAGCGAAGGGGCAGCCCCAGCATTTT. It codes for CASSQDKTAKGQPQHF.

The J gene is TRBJ1-1, the V gene TRBV2; possibly TRBD1 for D (6 bases). This CDR3 is 15 amino acids long. The germline gives CDR1 SNHLY, CDR2 FYNNEI. V was clipped by 7 bases and J by 7 bases, with 22 bases between them. The CDR3 here is CASIAKGGRLGEAFF. The CDR3 nucleotides are TGTGCCAGCATCGCGAAAGGGGGAAGGTTGGGTGAAGCTTTCTTT.

The chain recombines TRBV19 with TRBJ1-4; 8 bases line up with TRBD1. The CDR3 consists of 13 residues. Trimming took 7 bases from V and 7 from J; bases not matched to a gene: 5. Germline loops: CDR1 LNHDA, CDR2 SQIVND (reference sequence). The CDR3 bases are TGTGCCAGTACGAGGACAGGGCCTGAAAAACTGTTTTTT. It specifies CASTRTGPEKLFF.

The rearrangement links TRBV28 to TRBJ1-1; D gene ambiguous. CDR3 length: 13 residues. Germline assignment: CDR1 MDHEN and CDR2 SYDVKM. V lost 2 bases to trimming and J lost 4 bases, with 8 bases between them. The CDR3 loop is CASSLPGVTEAFF. CDR3 nucleotide sequence: TGTGCCAGCAGTTTACCCGGGGTCACTGAAGCTTTCTTT.